This TCR beta chain is from a study of cytomegalovirus exposure and HLA in healthy donors. The study, taken as a whole, reports: A likely sequencing artifact accounted for one observed cluster of highly shared sequence variants.

The PCR made use of 60 Vbeta and 13 Jbeta primers. This table comes from immunoSEQ multiplex PCR, and its TCRdb copy is limited to in-frame clones, with some not included. The table lists 110,000 to 150,000 clones, about 77% of them singletons. The CDR3 is 14 residues long. V lost 4 bases, J lost 6 bases, and 8 bases stayed unmatched. CDR1 is SGHNT, CDR2 YYREEE, per germline (reference sequence). Concerning this clone itself: Its antigen is unidentified.

Sequences were obtained from PBMCs. The origin of this receptor is a male donor in good health and CMV-seronegative. The chain is built from TRBV5-4 and TRBJ2-7; 9 nucleotides agree with TRBD1. The CDR3: CASSKRDRAAEQYF. The CDR3 bases are TGTGCCAGCAGCAAGCGGGACAGGGCAGCCGAGCAGTACTTC.